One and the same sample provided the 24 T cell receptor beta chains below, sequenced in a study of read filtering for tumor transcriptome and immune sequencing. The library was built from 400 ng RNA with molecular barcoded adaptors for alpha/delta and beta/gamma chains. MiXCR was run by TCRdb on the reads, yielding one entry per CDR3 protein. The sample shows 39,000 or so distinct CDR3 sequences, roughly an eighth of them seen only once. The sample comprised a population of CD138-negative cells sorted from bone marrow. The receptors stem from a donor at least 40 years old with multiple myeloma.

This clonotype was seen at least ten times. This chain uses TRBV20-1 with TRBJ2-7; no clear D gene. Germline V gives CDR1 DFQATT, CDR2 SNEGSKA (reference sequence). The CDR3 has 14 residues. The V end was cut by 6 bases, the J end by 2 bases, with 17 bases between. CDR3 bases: TGCAGTGCGGGTGCTGACCAGGCCCCCTACGAGCAGTACTTC. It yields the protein CSAGADQAPYEQYF.

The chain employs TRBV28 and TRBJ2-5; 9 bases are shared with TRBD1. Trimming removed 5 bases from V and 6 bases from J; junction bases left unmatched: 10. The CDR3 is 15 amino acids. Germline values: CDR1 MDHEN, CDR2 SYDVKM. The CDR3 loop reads CASSRDRVWSKTQYF. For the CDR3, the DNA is TGTGCCAGCAGTCGGGACAGGGTTTGGAGTAAGACCCAGTACTTC.

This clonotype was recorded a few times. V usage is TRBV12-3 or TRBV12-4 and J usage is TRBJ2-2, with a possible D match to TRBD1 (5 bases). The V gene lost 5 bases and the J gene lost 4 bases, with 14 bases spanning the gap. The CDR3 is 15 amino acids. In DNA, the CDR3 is TGTGCCAGCAGTCCTCAGGGTGCAGGCACCGGGGAGCTGTTTTTT. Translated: CASSPQGAGTGELFF.

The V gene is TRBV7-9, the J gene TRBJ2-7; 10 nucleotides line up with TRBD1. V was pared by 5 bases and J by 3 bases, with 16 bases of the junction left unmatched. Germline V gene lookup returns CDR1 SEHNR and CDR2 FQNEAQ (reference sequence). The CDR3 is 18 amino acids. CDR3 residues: CASSTYSDGTGEGYEQYF. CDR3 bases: TGTGCCAGCAGCACCTACTCCGATGGGACAGGGGAGGGCTACGAGCAGTACTTC.

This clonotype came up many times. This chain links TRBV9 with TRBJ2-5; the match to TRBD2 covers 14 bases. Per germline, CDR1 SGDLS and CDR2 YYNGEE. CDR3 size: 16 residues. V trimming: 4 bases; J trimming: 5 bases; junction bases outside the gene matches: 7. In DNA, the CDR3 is TGTGCCAGCAGCTCGGGACTAGCGGGAGTAGGGGAGACCCAGTACTTC. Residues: CASSSGLAGVGETQYF.

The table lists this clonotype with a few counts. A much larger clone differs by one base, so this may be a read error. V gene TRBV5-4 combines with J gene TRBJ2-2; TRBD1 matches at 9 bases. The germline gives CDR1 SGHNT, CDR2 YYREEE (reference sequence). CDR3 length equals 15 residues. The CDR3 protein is CASSRDREDTGGLFF. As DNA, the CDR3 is TGTGCCAGCAGTCGGGACAGGGAAGACACCGGGGGGCTGTTTTTT.

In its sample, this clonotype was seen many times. The CDR3: CASSLTGSGNTIYF. The CDR3 DNA sequence: TGTGCCAGCAGCCTAACAGGGTCCGGAAACACCATATATTTT. This sequence joins TRBV7-9 and TRBJ1-3; TRBD1 might be the D (6 bases). Germline V gene lookup returns CDR1 SEHNR and CDR2 FQNEAQ (reference sequence). Trimming removed 5 bases from V and 4 bases from J, with 12 bases in between. This CDR3 contains 14 residues. The entire variable domain, with the rest obtained from reference TRBV7-9 and TRBJ1-3, is as follows: DTGVSQNPRHKITKRGQNVTFRCDPISEHNRLYWYRQTLGQGPEFLTYFQNEAQLEKSRLLSDRFSAERPKGSFSTLEIQRTEQGDSAMYLCASSLTGSGNTIYFGEGSWLTVV.

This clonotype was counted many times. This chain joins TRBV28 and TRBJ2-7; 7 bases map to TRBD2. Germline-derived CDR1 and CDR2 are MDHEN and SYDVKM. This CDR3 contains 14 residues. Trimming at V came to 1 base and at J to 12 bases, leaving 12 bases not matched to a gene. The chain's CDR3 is CASSLSAGRLNSYF. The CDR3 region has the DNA TGTGCCAGCAGTTTATCAGCGGGACGGTTGAATTCGTACTTC. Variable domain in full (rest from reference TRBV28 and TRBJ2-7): DVKVTQSSRYLVKRTGEKVFLECVQDMDHENMFWYRQDPGLGLRLIYFSYDVKMKEKGDIPEGYSVSREKKERFSLILESASTNQTSMYLCASSLSAGRLNSYFGPGTRLTVT.

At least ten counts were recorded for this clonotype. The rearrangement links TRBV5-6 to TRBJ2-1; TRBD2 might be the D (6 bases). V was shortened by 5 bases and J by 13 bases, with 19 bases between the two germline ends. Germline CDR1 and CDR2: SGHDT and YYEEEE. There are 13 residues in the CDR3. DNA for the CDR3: TGTGCCAGCAGTCTGTGGGAGCGGGCGATCCAGTTCTTC. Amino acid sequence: CASSLWERAIQFF.

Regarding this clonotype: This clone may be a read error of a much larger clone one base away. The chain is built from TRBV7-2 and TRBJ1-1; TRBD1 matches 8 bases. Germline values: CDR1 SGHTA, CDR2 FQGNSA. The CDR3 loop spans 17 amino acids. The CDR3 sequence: CASSPNPLQGGSTEALF. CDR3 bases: TGTGCCAGCAGCCCCAACCCTTTACAGGGGGGGTCCACTGAAGCTCTCTTT.

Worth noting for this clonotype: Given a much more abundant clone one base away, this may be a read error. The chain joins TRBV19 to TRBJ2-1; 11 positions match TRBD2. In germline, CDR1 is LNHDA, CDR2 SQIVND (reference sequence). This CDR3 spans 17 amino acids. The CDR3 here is CASNINLLAGAYNEQFF. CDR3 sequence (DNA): TGTGCCAGTAATATAAACTTACTAGCGGGGGCCTACAATGAGCAGTTCTTC.

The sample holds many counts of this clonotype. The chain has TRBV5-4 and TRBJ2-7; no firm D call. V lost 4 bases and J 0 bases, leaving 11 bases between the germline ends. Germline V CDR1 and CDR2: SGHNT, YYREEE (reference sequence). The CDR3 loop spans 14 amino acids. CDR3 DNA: TGTGCCAGCAGCCGACCTACCGACTCCTACGAGCAGTACTTC. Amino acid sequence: CASSRPTDSYEQYF. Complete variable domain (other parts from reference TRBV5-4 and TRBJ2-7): ETGVTQSPTHLIKTRGQQVTLRCSSQSGHNTVSWYQQALGQGPQFIFQYYREEENGRGNFPPRFSGLQFPNYSSELNVNALELDDSALYLCASSRPTDSYEQYFGPGTRLTVT.

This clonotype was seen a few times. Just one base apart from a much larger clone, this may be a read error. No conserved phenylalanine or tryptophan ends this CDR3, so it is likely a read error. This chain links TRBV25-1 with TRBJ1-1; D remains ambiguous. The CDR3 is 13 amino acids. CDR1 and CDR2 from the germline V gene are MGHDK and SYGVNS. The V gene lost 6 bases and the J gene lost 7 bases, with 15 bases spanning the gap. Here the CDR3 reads CASREPPGFEAFL. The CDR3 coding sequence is TGTGCCAGCAGGGAGCCCCCCGGGTTTGAAGCTTTCCTT.

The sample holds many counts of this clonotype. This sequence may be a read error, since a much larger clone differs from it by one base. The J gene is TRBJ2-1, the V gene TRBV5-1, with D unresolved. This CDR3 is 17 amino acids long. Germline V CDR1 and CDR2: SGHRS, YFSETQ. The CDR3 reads CASSLKLNPYSYKEQFF. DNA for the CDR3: TGCGCCAGCAGCTTGAAACTCAATCCCTACTCCTACAAGGAGCAGTTCTTC.

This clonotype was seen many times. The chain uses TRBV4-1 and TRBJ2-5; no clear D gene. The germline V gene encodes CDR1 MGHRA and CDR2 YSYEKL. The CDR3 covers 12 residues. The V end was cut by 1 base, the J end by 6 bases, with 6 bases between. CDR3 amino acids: CASSQASQTQYF. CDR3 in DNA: TGCGCCAGCAGCCAAGCCTCCCAGACCCAGTACTTC.

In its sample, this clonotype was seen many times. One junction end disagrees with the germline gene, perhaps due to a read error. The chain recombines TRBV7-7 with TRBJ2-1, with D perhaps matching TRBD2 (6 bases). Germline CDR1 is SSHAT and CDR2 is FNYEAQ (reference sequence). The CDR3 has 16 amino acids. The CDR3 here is CASSPFGGAIINEQFF. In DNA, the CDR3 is TGTGCTAGCAGCCCTTTCGGCGGGGCGATCATCAATGAGCAGTTCTTC.

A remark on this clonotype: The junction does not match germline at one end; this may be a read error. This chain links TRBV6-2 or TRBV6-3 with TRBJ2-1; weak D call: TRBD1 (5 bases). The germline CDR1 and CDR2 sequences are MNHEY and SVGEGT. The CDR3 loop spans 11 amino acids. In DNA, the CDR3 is TGTGCCAGTGGACAATCCAATGAGCAGATCTTC. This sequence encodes CASGQSNEQIF.

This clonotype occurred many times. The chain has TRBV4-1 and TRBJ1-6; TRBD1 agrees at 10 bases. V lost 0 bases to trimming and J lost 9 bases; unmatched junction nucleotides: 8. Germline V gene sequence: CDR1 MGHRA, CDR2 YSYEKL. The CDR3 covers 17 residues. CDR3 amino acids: CASSQDSGTGAFSPLHF. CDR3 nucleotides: TGCGCCAGCAGCCAAGATAGTGGGACAGGGGCTTTTTCACCCCTCCACTTT.

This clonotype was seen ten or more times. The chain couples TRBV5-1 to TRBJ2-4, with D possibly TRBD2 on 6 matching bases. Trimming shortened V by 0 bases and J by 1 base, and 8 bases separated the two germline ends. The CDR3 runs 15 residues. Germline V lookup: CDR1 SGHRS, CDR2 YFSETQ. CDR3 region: CASSLAGGAKNIQYF. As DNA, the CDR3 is TGCGCCAGCAGCTTGGCTGGGGGGGCCAAAAACATTCAGTACTTC.

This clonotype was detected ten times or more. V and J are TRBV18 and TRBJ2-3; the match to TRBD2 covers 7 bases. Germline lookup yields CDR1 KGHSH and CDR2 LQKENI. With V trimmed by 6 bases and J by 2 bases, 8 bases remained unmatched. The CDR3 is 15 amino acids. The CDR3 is CASSQPGLPTDTQYF. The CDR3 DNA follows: TGTGCCAGCTCTCAACCGGGACTACCCACAGATACGCAGTATTTT.

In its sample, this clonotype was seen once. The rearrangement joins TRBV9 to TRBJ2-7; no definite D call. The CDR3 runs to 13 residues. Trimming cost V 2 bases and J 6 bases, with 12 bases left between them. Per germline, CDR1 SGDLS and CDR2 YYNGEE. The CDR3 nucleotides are TGTGCCAGCAGCGTTAGACCGGTAGGCGAGCAGTACTTC. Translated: CASSVRPVGEQYF. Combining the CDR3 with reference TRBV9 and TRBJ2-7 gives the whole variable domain DSGVTQTPKHLITATGQRVTLRCSPRSGDLSVYWYQQSLDQGLQFLIQYYNGEERAKGNILERFSAQQFPDLHSELNLSSLELGDSALYFCASSVRPVGEQYFGPGTRLTVT.

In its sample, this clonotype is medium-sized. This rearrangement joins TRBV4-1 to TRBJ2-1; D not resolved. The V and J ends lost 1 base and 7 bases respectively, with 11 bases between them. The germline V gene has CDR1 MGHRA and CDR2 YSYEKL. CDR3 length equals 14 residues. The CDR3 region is CASSQVADGNEQFF. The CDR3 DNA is TGCGCCAGCAGCCAAGTAGCAGATGGAAATGAGCAGTTCTTC.

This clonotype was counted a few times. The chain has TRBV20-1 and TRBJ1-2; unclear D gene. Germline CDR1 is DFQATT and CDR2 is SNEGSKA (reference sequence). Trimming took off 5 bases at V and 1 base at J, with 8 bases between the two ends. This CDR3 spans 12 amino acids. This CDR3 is CSAPVINYGYTF. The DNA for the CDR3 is TGCAGTGCTCCGGTGATTAACTATGGCTACACCTTC.

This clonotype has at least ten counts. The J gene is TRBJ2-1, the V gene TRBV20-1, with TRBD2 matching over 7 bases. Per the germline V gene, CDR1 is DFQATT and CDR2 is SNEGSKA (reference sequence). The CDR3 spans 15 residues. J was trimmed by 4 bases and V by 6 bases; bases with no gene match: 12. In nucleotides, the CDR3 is TGCAGTGCAAATAGCGGGCGGAAACCTTACAATGAGCAGTTCTTC. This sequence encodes CSANSGRKPYNEQFF.